A single sample gave rise to the 4 T cell receptor beta chains below, sequenced in a study of CD8+ T cells in alopecia areata. Treatment indicated: oral pan-JAK inhibitor, 5-10 mg twice daily. As the sequencing template, cDNA was produced by extracting RNA and reverse transcribing it. Libraries were prepared by immunoSEQ multiplex PCR; TCRdb keeps only in-frame clonotypes and omits some of them. The table shows some 100,000 clones, with around 44% occurring only once. This specimen was CD8+ T cells sorted from blood, taken at week 24, from a patient treated with tofacitinib. Receptor source: a human donor with alopecia areata.

This clone was seen more than once but under ten times. V is TRBV5-1 and J is TRBJ2-3; D tentatively reads TRBD1 or TRBD2 (5 bases each). This CDR3 is 14 amino acids long. Trimming took 0 bases from V and 6 from J, leaving 11 bases between them. Germline CDR1 is SGHRS and CDR2 is YFSETQ. This CDR3 is CASSLEQERDTQYF. The DNA for the CDR3 is TGCGCCAGCAGCTTGGAACAGGAGCGGGATACGCAGTATTTT. The full variable domain, in which reference TRBV5-1 and TRBJ2-3 provide the parts outside the CDR3, is KAGVTQTPRYLIKTRGQQVTLSCSPISGHRSVSWYQQTPGQGLQFLFEYFSETQRNKGNFPGRFSGRQFSNSRSEMNVSTLELGDSALYLCASSLEQERDTQYFGPGTRLTVL.

The rearrangement uses TRBV18 and TRBJ1-2, with D unresolved. The CDR3 contains 14 residues. From germline, CDR1 is KGHSH and CDR2 LQKENI. Trimming stripped 2 bases from V and 4 bases from J, with 11 bases between. CDR3 bases: TGTGCCAGCTCACCAGAGGGCACTTTCTATGGCTACACCTTC. It is translated as CASSPEGTFYGYTF.

The chain employs TRBV7-9 and TRBJ2-7; 11 bases fit TRBD2. Germline lookup yields CDR1 SEHNR and CDR2 FQNEAQ (reference sequence). The V and J ends lost 5 bases and 2 bases, in that order; junction bases with no gene match: 8. The CDR3 contains 16 residues. CDR3: CASSPSGLAGAYEQYF. The CDR3 DNA reads as TGTGCCAGCAGCCCGAGTGGACTAGCGGGCGCCTACGAGCAGTACTTC.

The rearrangement links TRBV2 to TRBJ2-7, with a tentative D call TRBD1 (5 bases). Trimming took 4 bases from V and 5 from J, leaving 15 bases between them. CDR1 is SNHLY and CDR2 is FYNNEI in the germline V gene. The CDR3 contains 14 residues. CDR3 region: CASSGVDRLHEQYF. The CDR3 region has the DNA TGTGCCAGCAGTGGCGTCGACAGACTCCACGAGCAGTACTTC. Full variable domain (outside the CDR3, taken from reference TRBV2 and TRBJ2-7): EPEVTQTPSHQVTQMGQEVILRCVPISNHLYFYWYRQILGQKVEFLVSFYNNEISEKSEIFDDQFSVERPDGSNFTLKIRSTKLEDSAMYFCASSGVDRLHEQYFGPGTRLTVT.